These 5 T cell receptor beta chains were sequenced from one sample in a study of vaccination and CD4 T cells after COVID-19. This sample's treatment: approximately 10-day PBMC culture with coronavirus spike peptide pools or control peptides (ViraFEST assay). The Oncomine TCR Beta short-read assay was applied to DNA of cultured CD4+ T cells. Each CDR3 protein is one row after TCRdb ran MiXCR on the PCR reads. The profile shows 3,500 to 5,500 distinct CDR3 sequences, 30% to 40% of them singletons. Their specific antigens are unknown. This specimen was CD4+ T cells from blood, cultured in vitro, taken after SARS-CoV-2 vaccination. These receptors were obtained from a human donor who had recovered from COVID-19.

This chain joins TRBV2 and TRBJ2-5; unclear D gene. Trimming pared 11 bases from V and 5 bases from J, leaving 21 bases between. CDR3 size: 14 residues. Germline values: CDR1 SNHLY, CDR2 FYNNEI. Here the CDR3 DNA reads TGTGCCTCCTCGGTTCGGCCTCTCGGGGAGACCCAGTACTTC. Residues: CASSVRPLGETQYF.

This rearrangement joins TRBV20-1 to TRBJ1-6, with 7 bases aligning to TRBD1. With 1 base clipped from V and 7 bases from J, the junction kept 10 bases outside the gene matches. This CDR3 has 16 residues. Germline V gene data show CDR1 as DFQATT and CDR2 as SNEGSKA (reference sequence). CDR3 DNA sequence: TGCAGTGCTAGAGCGCCCCCCGGGACAGCAAATTCACCCCTCCACTTT. It encodes CSARAPPGTANSPLHF.

The genes are TRBV12-3 or TRBV12-4 and TRBJ2-3; TRBD1 is a possible D gene (5 bases). Trimming took off 6 bases at V and 2 bases at J, with 15 bases between the two ends. This CDR3 is built from 15 residues. The CDR3 region has the DNA TGTGCCAGCAGCTTCAGGACACCTTACACAGATACGCAGTATTTT. Residues: CASSFRTPYTDTQYF.

A few counts support this clonotype. V gene TRBV6-2 or TRBV6-3 combines with J gene TRBJ1-2, with D perhaps matching TRBD1 (5 bases). The CDR3 runs to 17 residues. CDR1 and CDR2 (germline): MNHEY, SVGEGT. Trimming pared 6 bases from V and 0 bases from J, leaving 20 bases between. The CDR3 loop is CASSYPLMGEPNYGYTF. CDR3 in DNA: TGTGCCAGCAGCTACCCGTTAATGGGGGAACCTAACTATGGCTACACCTTC.

The table lists this clonotype with a count of one. J is TRBJ2-6 and V is TRBV7-9; 9 nucleotides agree with TRBD1. J was trimmed by 1 base and V by 5 bases; bases with no gene match: 9. The CDR3 sequence is 18 residues long. Germline V gives CDR1 SEHNR, CDR2 FQNEAQ (reference sequence). CDR3 region: CASSVGQGLPSGANVLTF. The CDR3 bases are TGTGCCAGCAGCGTCGGACAGGGGCTACCGTCTGGGGCCAACGTCCTGACTTTC. The entire variable domain, with the rest obtained from reference TRBV7-9 and TRBJ2-6, is as follows: DTGVSQNPRHKITKRGQNVTFRCDPISEHNRLYWYRQTLGQGPEFLTYFQNEAQLEKSRLLSDRFSAERPKGSFSTLEIQRTEQGDSAMYLCASSVGQGLPSGANVLTFGAGSRLTVL.